Below are 19 T cell receptor beta chains sequenced from a single sample in a study of blood T cell repertoires in COVID-19. Repertoires were generated with immunoSEQ multiplex PCR, while TCRdb's copy carries only in-frame clones and drops some. Counted here are 140,000 to 150,000 clones, roughly 79% occurring once; the ten biggest clones make up about 8%. Sequencing was performed on peripheral blood. All receptors derive from a human donor with acute or convalescent COVID-19. The donor label of this sample is uncertain.

CDR3 sequence reads: CASSEGLANYGYTF. The CDR3 DNA follows: TGTGCCAGCAGTGAAGGCCTAGCTAACTATGGCTACACCTTC. The chain couples TRBV6-1 to TRBJ1-2; D uncertain. The V gene's germline CDR1 is MNHNS and CDR2 SASEGT. The V gene lost 1 base and the J gene lost 0 bases, with 6 bases spanning the gap. CDR3 length equals 14 residues.

This sequence joins TRBV5-4 and TRBJ1-2; maybe TRBD1 (6 bases). Trimming took 4 bases from V and 4 from J, leaving 14 bases between them. The V gene's germline CDR1 is SGHNT and CDR2 YYREEE (reference sequence). The CDR3 has 14 amino acids. The CDR3 protein is CASSARGGAYGYTF. For the CDR3, the DNA is TGTGCCAGCAGCGCGAGAGGGGGGGCCTATGGCTACACCTTC.

CDR3 sequence: CASSRGGTGGDGNTIYF. The CDR3, as DNA: TGCGCCAGCAGCAGGGGCGGGACAGGGGGCGACGGAAACACCATATATTTT. This chain connects TRBV5-1 to TRBJ1-3; 12 nucleotides line up with TRBD1. With V trimmed by 4 bases and J by 4 bases, 9 bases remained unmatched. Germline values: CDR1 SGHRS, CDR2 YFSETQ. The length of the CDR3 is 17 residues.

V gene TRBV7-9 combines with J gene TRBJ2-7; the D is unclear. The CDR3 totals 13 residues. Germline V CDR1 and CDR2: SEHNR, FQNEAQ (reference sequence). Trimming removed 5 bases at V and 4 bases at J, with 12 bases between. The CDR3 sequence: CASSPEPGYEQYF. CDR3 coding DNA: TGTGCCAGCAGCCCCGAGCCCGGTTACGAGCAGTACTTC.

The chain links TRBV19 to TRBJ2-4, with 7 bases lining up with TRBD1. This CDR3 comprises 14 residues. The germline V gene has CDR1 LNHDA and CDR2 SQIVND (reference sequence). With V trimmed by 6 bases and J by 5 bases, 7 bases remained unmatched. CDR3 protein: CASRTRDRENIQYF. The CDR3 coding sequence is TGTGCCAGTAGGACCCGGGACAGAGAAAACATTCAGTACTTC.

The chain recombines TRBV15 with TRBJ2-2, with a possible D match to TRBD2 (6 bases). The CDR3 is 14 residues long. Trimming removed 4 bases at V and 6 bases at J, with 12 bases between. Germline V gives CDR1 LNHNV, CDR2 YYDKDF (reference sequence). The CDR3, as DNA: TGTGCCACCAGCAAACCGACGGGGGCCGGGGAGCTGTTTTTT. It encodes CATSKPTGAGELFF.

This rearrangement joins TRBV30 to TRBJ1-2; the D gene is possibly TRBD1 (5 bases). The germline gives CDR1 GTSNPN, CDR2 SVGIG (reference sequence). Trimming removed 6 bases from V and 3 bases from J, with 17 bases in between. The CDR3 is 14 residues long. The CDR3 spells CACNIVLRDYGYTF. The DNA of the CDR3 is TGTGCCTGCAACATCGTACTCAGGGACTATGGCTACACCTTC.

V gene TRBV7-9 combines with J gene TRBJ2-1, with D perhaps matching TRBD2 (5 bases). Trimming shortened V by 7 bases and J by 8 bases, and 15 bases separated the two germline ends. This CDR3 contains 13 residues. Germline V lookup: CDR1 SEHNR, CDR2 FQNEAQ (reference sequence). CDR3 region: CASTPPGWDEQFF. The CDR3 DNA sequence: TGTGCCAGCACCCCCCCGGGGTGGGATGAGCAGTTCTTC.

In this sample, this clone turned up once. V usage is TRBV5-1 and J usage is TRBJ1-2; the D is unclear. Germline V gene sequence: CDR1 SGHRS, CDR2 YFSETQ. V shed 0 bases and J shed 5 bases, with 5 bases lying between them. The CDR3 runs to 12 residues. The chain's CDR3 is CASSLDGYGYTF. The CDR3, as DNA: TGCGCCAGCAGCTTGGACGGGTATGGCTACACCTTC.

The chain joins TRBV12-5 to TRBJ2-3; D is possibly TRBD2 (6 bases). Germline V lookup: CDR1 LGHNT, CDR2 FRNRAP. CDR3 length: 11 amino acids. CDR3 sequence reads: CASGEANTQYF. Here the CDR3 DNA reads TGTGCCTCGGGGGAGGCGAATACGCAGTATTTT.

The rearrangement joins TRBV9 to TRBJ1-3; the match to TRBD1 covers 7 bases. The CDR3 contains 18 residues. The V gene end was trimmed by 2 bases and the J gene end by 0 bases; junction bases not matched to a gene: 11. The V gene's germline CDR1 is SGDLS and CDR2 YYNGEE. CDR3 loop: CASSVTVGQPYSGNTIYF. The CDR3 DNA is TGTGCCAGCAGCGTGACGGTGGGACAGCCTTACTCTGGAAACACCATATATTTT.

This clone came up a few times. The V and J genes are TRBV3-1 (or the pseudogene TRBV3-2) and TRBJ1-2; TRBD1 matches at 7 bases. J gave up 8 bases and V 1 base, and 4 bases lay outside the gene matches. The CDR3 is 13 residues long. The germline V gene has CDR1 LGHDT and CDR2 YNNKEL (reference sequence). This chain's CDR3 is CASSQGTGGGYTF. In nucleotides, the CDR3 is TGTGCCAGCAGCCAAGGGACAGGAGGAGGCTACACCTTC.

This clone was recorded a few times. The gene calls are TRBV9 and TRBJ1-1; TRBD1 is a possible D gene (5 bases). CDR3 size: 17 residues. V lost 2 bases and J lost 4, with 21 bases in between. Germline CDR1 is SGDLS and CDR2 is YYNGEE. CDR3 sequence: CASSVGTPYLALTEAFF. CDR3 sequence (DNA): TGTGCCAGCAGCGTGGGGACTCCTTATTTGGCCCTCACTGAAGCTTTCTTT.

CDR3 bases: TGTGCCAGCACGTACTCCCCGGGACAGGGGGAGGACATTCAGTACTTC. It specifies CASTYSPGQGEDIQYF. The V and J genes are TRBV6-6 and TRBJ2-4; TRBD1 agrees at 11 bases. The CDR3 runs to 16 residues. The germline gives CDR1 MNHNY, CDR2 SVGAGI (reference sequence). Trimming cost V 7 bases and J 8 bases; bases outside gene matches: 13.

The V and J genes are TRBV25-1 and TRBJ1-2; 9 bases are a match to TRBD1. The V gene end was trimmed by 5 bases and the J gene end by 3 bases; junction bases not matched to a gene: 16. Germline-derived CDR1 and CDR2 are MGHDK and SYGVNS. The CDR3 length is 18 residues. In DNA form, the CDR3 reads TGTGCCAGCAGTTCTACCGGGACAGGGAGAGGTTTGGACTATGGCTACACCTTC. Translating gives CASSSTGTGRGLDYGYTF.

This clone came up once. The V gene is TRBV5-6, the J gene TRBJ2-7; 11 bases map to TRBD1. The ends lost 4 bases at V and 4 bases at J; junction bases unmatched: 7. Germline lookup yields CDR1 SGHDT and CDR2 YYEEEE. The length of the CDR3 is 15 residues. The CDR3 nucleotides are TGTGCCAGCAGCCCCGGACAGGGGGCAGGGTACGAGCAGTACGTC. Its protein product is CASSPGQGAGYEQYV.

This clone has only one observation. This chain connects TRBV15 to TRBJ2-2; 8 bases fit TRBD1. Germline assignment: CDR1 LNHNV and CDR2 YYDKDF (reference sequence). This CDR3 is built from 15 residues. J gave up 6 bases and V 2 bases, and 5 bases lay outside the gene matches. CDR3 amino acids: CATSRYGQGAGELFF. The CDR3 DNA sequence: TGTGCCACCAGCAGATACGGACAGGGCGCCGGGGAGCTGTTTTTT.

This sequence joins TRBV5-1 and TRBJ1-3, with no clear D. The V gene lost 4 bases and the J gene lost 0 bases, with 14 bases spanning the gap. The CDR3 is 16 residues long. Germline CDR1 is SGHRS and CDR2 is YFSETQ. As DNA, the CDR3 is TGCGCCAGCAGCACGAACCCCGGGTCCTCTGGAAACACCATATATTTT. Translated: CASSTNPGSSGNTIYF.

V gene TRBV5-1 combines with J gene TRBJ1-2, with no clear D. The germline V and J ends were trimmed by 3 bases and 6 bases, with 12 bases remaining between them. The CDR3 spans 13 residues. From germline, CDR1 is SGHRS and CDR2 YFSETQ. The CDR3 here is CASSSRGLNGYTF. CDR3 sequence (DNA): TGCGCCAGCAGCTCCCGGGGATTGAATGGCTACACCTTC.